Included here is one T cell receptor (beta chain) sequence, with context. RNA amounts of about 0.5 to 1 ug underwent reverse transcription with random hexamers. MiXCR, applied by TCRdb to the immunoSEQ multiplex PCR reads, yields one record per CDR3 protein. The table shows some 250,000 distinct CDR3 sequences, with 95% to 97% occurring only once. This sample is drawn from a study of CD8 T cells in Susac syndrome. On the study more broadly: Clinical remission applied to eight sequenced Susac syndrome patients, and about 6 had active disease. When their blood was taken, the Susac syndrome patients had either not yet had any therapy, were taking corticosteroids, or were taking intravenous immunoglobulin alone.

Sequencing targeted TCR beta in blood CD8+ and CD4+ T cells. Unmatched junction bases numbered 4, after V lost 5 bases and J lost 4 bases. CDR1 is MDHEN and CDR2 is SYDVKM in the germline V gene. The CDR3 consists of 15 residues. The gene calls are TRBV28 and TRBJ2-2; 10 nucleotides match TRBD1. This receptor was taken from a human donor with Susac syndrome. The specimen sequenced was CD4+ T cells from PBMCs. CDR3 DNA: TGTGCCAGCAGTCGGACAGGGGGAATCACCGGGGAGCTGTTTTTT. This encodes CASSRTGGITGELFF.